The 14 T cell receptor beta chains reported below all come from one sample, sequenced in a study of brain T cells in children with intractable seizures. TCRdb's table, derived via immunoSEQ multiplex PCR, lists solely in-frame clones and lacks some. Of approximately 44,000 clones listed, about nine tenths are singletons. Specimen: peripheral blood, collected at surgery. These receptors came from a girl aged 2 to 10 with tuberous sclerosis and intractable seizures.

The chain combines TRBV7-3 with TRBJ2-2; D remains ambiguous. The germline CDR1 and CDR2 sequences are SGHTA and FQGTGA. The V end was cut by 4 bases, the J end by 5 bases, with 11 bases between. The CDR3 runs 14 residues. This CDR3 reads CASSSSWSTGELFF. CDR3 coding DNA: TGTGCCAGCAGCTCAAGCTGGTCGACCGGGGAGCTGTTTTTT.

The CDR3 spells CASSEAQYSGNTIYF. CDR3 sequence (DNA): TGTGCCAGCAGTGAAGCGCAGTACTCTGGAAACACCATATATTTT. The gene calls are TRBV2 and TRBJ1-3; D uncertain. This CDR3 is 15 amino acids long. Trimming removed 0 bases at V and 0 bases at J, with 6 bases between. Germline V CDR1 and CDR2: SNHLY, FYNNEI.

The V and J genes are TRBV27 and TRBJ1-2, with 7 bases that match TRBD1. CDR3 length: 16 residues. Germline V CDR1 and CDR2: MNHEY, SMNVEV (reference sequence). V lost 2 bases and J lost 0; bases outside the gene matches: 6. The CDR3 DNA reads as TGTGCCAGCAGTTTACAGGGGGTGGAAGCTAACTATGGCTACACCTTC. Translated, it gives CASSLQGVEANYGYTF.

The V and J genes are TRBV7-2 and TRBJ1-1; D remains ambiguous. Germline CDR1 reads SGHTA; CDR2 reads FQGNSA. CDR3 length equals 13 residues. Trimming shortened V by 3 bases and J by 3 bases, and 8 bases separated the two germline ends. This CDR3 reads CASSFPQDTEAFF. The CDR3 nucleotides read TGTGCCAGCAGCTTCCCCCAGGACACTGAAGCTTTCTTT.

The V and J genes are TRBV14 and TRBJ2-3, with 9 bases identical to TRBD2. V gave up 0 bases and J gave up 1 base; unmatched junction bases: 2. The length of the CDR3 is 16 residues. The V gene's germline CDR1 is SGHDN and CDR2 FVKESK. The CDR3, as DNA: TGTGCCAGCAGCCAAGATAAGCGGGGGGGCACAGATACGCAGTATTTT. Protein sequence: CASSQDKRGGTDTQYF.

This clone appeared a single time. The J gene is TRBJ1-1, the V gene TRBV6-5; D gene uncertain. The CDR3 is made up of 13 amino acids. Trimming stripped 6 bases from V and 5 bases from J, with 13 bases between. Germline values: CDR1 MNHEY, CDR2 SVGAGI. Here the CDR3 DNA reads TGTGCCAGCAGACCGGTCCGGGCAACTGAAGCTTTCTTT. This encodes CASRPVRATEAFF.

This clone was seen only once. V gene TRBV6-5 combines with J gene TRBJ2-7; 8 nucleotides line up with TRBD1. Germline assignment: CDR1 MNHEY and CDR2 SVGAGI. V dropped 5 bases and J dropped 0; count of bases not matched to a gene: 3. This CDR3 contains 14 residues. In DNA form, the CDR3 reads TGTGCCAGCAGTACTGGACAGGGCTCCTACGAGCAGTACGTC. It codes for CASSTGQGSYEQYV.

This clone was observed a single time. The chain joins TRBV24-1 to TRBJ2-2; D ambiguous. This CDR3 spans 12 amino acids. Between the trimmed V and J ends, which lost 7 bases and 4 bases, there was a span of 6 bases. Germline V lookup: CDR1 KGHDR, CDR2 SFDVKD. CDR3 bases: TGTGCCACCAGGGACGGCACCGGGGAGCTGTTTTTT. Translation gives CATRDGTGELFF.

This clone was found once. The chain employs TRBV30 and TRBJ1-6, with 9 bases aligning to TRBD1. The V and J ends lost 3 bases and 10 bases, in that order; junction bases with no gene match: 7. This CDR3 comprises 14 residues. Germline CDR1 and CDR2: GTSNPN and SVGIG (reference sequence). The CDR3 here is CAWRTTGGSSPLHF. CDR3 DNA sequence: TGTGCCTGGAGGACCACAGGGGGCAGCTCACCCCTCCACTTT.

The chain uses TRBV4-2 and TRBJ2-2, with TRBD1 matching 8 bases. This CDR3 comprises 17 residues. Germline V gives CDR1 LGHNA, CDR2 YNFKEQ. Trimming took 2 bases from V and 0 from J; bases not matched to a gene: 5. CDR3 nucleotides: TGTGCCAGCAGCCAACGGACAGGGCCAGCGAACACCGGGGAGCTGTTTTTT. Translating it yields CASSQRTGPANTGELFF.

The V and J genes are TRBV6-1 and TRBJ1-1, with D maybe TRBD1 (5 bases). V dropped 1 base and J dropped 1 base, with 10 bases sitting between them. This CDR3 has 15 amino acids. CDR1 and CDR2 from the germline V gene are MNHNS and SASEGT. The CDR3 loop is CASSEGGTANTEAFF. The CDR3 region has the DNA TGTGCCAGCAGTGAAGGTGGGACGGCGAACACTGAAGCTTTCTTT.

This clone was counted a single time. The V and J genes are TRBV7-9 and TRBJ1-2, with D possibly matching TRBD1 (5 bases). Germline V gives CDR1 SEHNR, CDR2 FQNEAQ (reference sequence). V lost 2 bases and J 2 bases, leaving 15 bases between the germline ends. CDR3 size: 16 residues. The DNA of the CDR3 is TGTGCCAGCAGCTTAATGTGGGGGGAAGGGAACTATGGCTACACCTTC. It specifies CASSLMWGEGNYGYTF.

The chain is built from TRBV19 and TRBJ1-2; D may be TRBD1 (5 bases). Per the germline V gene, CDR1 is LNHDA and CDR2 is SQIVND (reference sequence). V dropped 3 bases and J dropped 4 bases, with 12 bases sitting between them. The CDR3 runs 14 residues. In nucleotides, the CDR3 is TGTGCCAGTAGTATCAGGGAGGACCGCTATGGCTACACCTTC. Translating it yields CASSIREDRYGYTF.

The genes are TRBV6-1 and TRBJ1-1; maybe TRBD1 (5 bases). This CDR3 comprises 15 residues. V was trimmed by 2 bases and J by 1 base, leaving 11 bases between them. Looked up from germline, CDR1 is MNHNS and CDR2 is SASEGT. Written as DNA, the CDR3 is TGTGCCAGCAGTGAATATTTTAGGGGGAACACTGAAGCTTTCTTT. Amino acid sequence: CASSEYFRGNTEAFF.